The rows below give T cell receptor beta chains drawn from one sample of a study of cytomegalovirus exposure and HLA in healthy donors. Profiling relied on immunoSEQ multiplex PCR, and the TCRdb table lists in-frame clones only, not all of them. This table has more than 85,000 clones, roughly three quarters appearing once. Sequencing was done on a sample of PBMCs. The source is a middle-aged man in good health and CMV-seronegative. Both conserved end residues are part of each CDR3. A D gene is named only where the DNA matches it firmly. Only part of the rows carry a size: once, few, many, or a class if the clone is expanded.

>NA|NA|TRBV4-1|TRBJ2-7
TGCGCCAGCAGCCCTGGCGGTACCTACGAGCAGTACTTC
CASSPGGTYEQYF
>once|NA|TRBV7-9|TRBJ2-7
TGTGCCAGCAGCCCAAACAGCGAGCAGTACTTC
CASSPNSEQYF
>NA|NA|TRBV30|TRBJ1-1
TGTGCCTGGAGTATCTCCGGGATCCAGAGAACTGAAGCTTTCTTT
CAWSISGIQRTEAFF
>NA|NA|TRBV4-1|TRBJ2-7
TGCGCCAGCAGCCAAGATCCAGGGATCTCCTACGAGCAGTACTTC
CASSQDPGISYEQYF
>NA|TRBD1|TRBV5-5|TRBJ1-4
TGTGCCAGCAGCTACGGACAGGTTGCTAATGAAAAACTGTTTTTT
CASSYGQVANEKLFF
>NA|NA|TRBV7-9|TRBJ1-2
TGTGCCAGCAGCTTAGTTGGAGTCCTGGAGTATGGCTACACCTTC
CASSLVGVLEYGYTF
>NA|NA|TRBV9|TRBJ2-5
TGTGCCAGCAGCGTAGACGAAGCGGCCCAAGAGACCCAGTACTTC
CASSVDEAAQETQYF
>NA|NA|TRBV19|TRBJ2-2
TGTGCCAGTAGTATGACAGGGGAGCTGTTTTTT
CASSMTGELFF
>NA|NA|TRBV15|TRBJ1-6
TGTGCCACCAGCAGAGAGAACAAGATTAATTCACCCCTCCACTTT
CATSRENKINSPLHF
>NA|NA|TRBV7-9|TRBJ1-1
TGTGCCAGCAGCCGGGTCCCGAACACTGAAGCTTTCTTT
CASSRVPNTEAFF
>NA|NA|TRBV4-2|TRBJ2-3
TGTGCCAGCAGCCCCCGGTCAGATACGCAGTATTTT
CASSPRSDTQYF
>once|NA|TRBV19|TRBJ2-6
TGTGCCAGTACTCCATATGGGGCAGGCTCCTCTGGGGCCAACGTCCTGACTTTC
CASTPYGAGSSGANVLTF
>NA|TRBD2|TRBV4-2|TRBJ2-4
TGTGCCAGCAGCCAAGACCCCCTAGCGGAACCCCTACGAGCCAAAAACATTCAGTACTTC
CASSQDPLAEPLRAKNIQYF
>NA|NA|TRBV15|TRBJ1-1
TGTGCCACCAGCAGAGATGATTACGGACAGCAGAACACTGAAGCTTTCTTT
CATSRDDYGQQNTEAFF
>NA|TRBD2|TRBV19|TRBJ2-3
TGTGCCAGTAGTCAGGCTACTAGCGGGTGGGATACGCAGTATTTT
CASSQATSGWDTQYF
>NA|TRBD1|TRBV29-1|TRBJ1-5
TGCAGCGTCGCAGGGGGGAGCAATCAGCCCCAGCATTTT
CSVAGGSNQPQHF
>NA|TRBD1|TRBV7-9|TRBJ2-7
TGTTCCAGCAGCTTAGACAGGGTTTCCTACGAGCAGTACTTC
CSSSLDRVSYEQYF
>NA|NA|TRBV18|TRBJ2-6
TGTGCCAGCTCACCCATGCCGTCGGGGTCTGGGGCCAACGTCCTGACTTTC
CASSPMPSGSGANVLTF
>NA|TRBD2|TRBV5-1|TRBJ2-6
TGCGCCAGCAGCCCGGGGGGGTCCTCTGGGGCCAACGTCCTGACTTTC
CASSPGGSSGANVLTF
>NA|TRBD1|TRBV4-1|TRBJ2-7
TGCGCCAGCAGCCAGGACAGGGGGTACCCCTACGAGCAGTACTTC
CASSQDRGYPYEQYF
>NA|NA|TRBV6-6|TRBJ2-7
TGTGCCAGCAGTTACTCTGCGGGAATGGTCGAGCAGTACTTC
CASSYSAGMVEQYF
>NA|NA|TRBV9|TRBJ2-5
TGTGCCAGCAGCGCCAACCCTACTGCGAGGGAGACCCAGTACTTC
CASSANPTARETQYF
>NA|NA|TRBV7-7|TRBJ2-5
TGTGCCAGCAGCTTAGTACCGGGAGCAGAGACCCAGTACTTC
CASSLVPGAETQYF
>once|NA|TRBV9|TRBJ2-7
TGTGCCAGCAGCGTAGCTCCAGGGGCATCCTACGAGCAGTACTTC
CASSVAPGASYEQYF
>NA|TRBD1|TRBV28|TRBJ1-2
TGTGCCAGCAGTCTTGGACAGGGCGGTAATGGCTACACCTTC
CASSLGQGGNGYTF
>NA|TRBD1|TRBV5-7|TRBJ2-7
TGTGCCAGCAGCCGCGGACAGGCACGCTCCTACGAGCAGTACTTC
CASSRGQARSYEQYF
>NA|NA|TRBV19|TRBJ1-3
TGTGCCAGTAGTACCCCGGGGAGGATACTCTCTGGAAACACCATATATTTT
CASSTPGRILSGNTIYF
>NA|TRBD2|TRBV5-1|TRBJ2-3
TGCGCCAGCGCCCAAACGGCGGGAGGGCCCACAGATACGCAGTATTTT
CASAQTAGGPTDTQYF
>NA|NA|TRBV28|TRBJ2-7
TGTGCCAGCAGTTTTGGAGGGTTTCGGTACGAGCAGTACTTC
CASSFGGFRYEQYF
>NA|NA|TRBV28|TRBJ2-7
TGTGCCAGCAGTTCTAGACAGTCCTACGAGCAGTACTTC
CASSSRQSYEQYF
>NA|TRBD1|TRBV27|TRBJ1-2
TGTGCCAGCAGTACAACCGGGACAGGGCGCGGCTACACCTTC
CASSTTGTGRGYTF
>NA|TRBD2|TRBV9|TRBJ2-3
TGTGCCAGCAGCGTAGGACTAGCGGGAGGAGGCACAGATACGCAGTATTTT
CASSVGLAGGGTDTQYF
>NA|TRBD1|TRBV5-8|TRBJ1-1
TGTGCCAGCAGGGACCGCAGGGGGTGGAACACTGAAGCTTTCTTT
CASRDRRGWNTEAFF
>NA|NA|TRBV5-1|TRBJ1-2
TGCGCCAGCAGCTTCGAGGGAGTTCCCTATGGCTACACCTTC
CASSFEGVPYGYTF
>few|TRBD1|TRBV5-1|TRBJ2-3
TGCGCCAGCAGCCCCAGGGGGGATACGCAGTATTTT
CASSPRGDTQYF
>NA|NA|TRBV7-6|TRBJ1-1
TGTGCGACGGGGGGGGCAGGGAACACTGAAGCTTTCTTT
CATGGAGNTEAFF
>NA|NA|TRBV7-9|TRBJ1-1
TGTTCCAGCAGCCATAACCCACTACAGGGCCAGGGGAACACTGAAGCTTTCTTT
CSSSHNPLQGQGNTEAFF
>NA|TRBD1|TRBV6-5|TRBJ2-2
TGTGCCAGCAGTTACGCGACAGGGGGCCACGGGGAGCTGTTTTTT
CASSYATGGHGELFF
>NA|TRBD1|TRBV7-3|TRBJ2-1
TGTGCCAGCAGCTTAAGGGCAGGGGGAACCTACAATGAGCAGTTCTTC
CASSLRAGGTYNEQFF
>NA|TRBD1|TRBV29-1|TRBJ1-2
TGCAGCGTTGACGCAGGGGGCTTTGGAATTTATGGCTACACCTTC
CSVDAGGFGIYGYTF
>NA|TRBD1|TRBV29-1|TRBJ2-2
TGCAGCGTTCCCAGGGACAGTACCGGGGAGCTGTTTTTT
CSVPRDSTGELFF
>NA|NA|TRBV11-3|TRBJ1-6
TGTGCCAGCAGCTTAGGAGGGTCTCGTAGCTCCTATAATTCACCCCTCCACTTT
CASSLGGSRSSYNSPLHF
>once|TRBD1|TRBV7-9|TRBJ1-5
TGTGCCAGCAGCCCCAACAGGGGAAATCAGCCCCAGCATTTT
CASSPNRGNQPQHF
>NA|TRBD1|TRBV4-3|TRBJ2-2
TGCGCCAGCAGCCACAAACCGGGACAGGGAGATTGGACCGGGGAGCTGTTTTTT
CASSHKPGQGDWTGELFF
>NA|TRBD1|TRBV7-9|TRBJ1-4
TGTGCCAGCAGCTCGCCGGGACAGGGATTTGAAAAACTGTTTTTT
CASSSPGQGFEKLFF
>NA|NA|TRBV30|TRBJ2-7
TGTGCCTGGAGTGTACGGACAGTTATGGGGCAGTACTTC
CAWSVRTVMGQYF
>NA|NA|TRBV30|TRBJ2-1
TGTGCCTGGAGCAGCGGGTTATCCAGAAAGTTCTTC
CAWSSGLSRKFF
>NA|NA|TRBV2|TRBJ1-4
TGTGCCAGCATGGGGAGGGACAAGGTCGTAAAACTGTTTTTT
CASMGRDKVVKLFF
>NA|TRBD2|TRBV25-1|TRBJ2-2
TGTGCCAGCAGTGGTTTTGCGGGAGGGAGTACGGGGACCGGGGAGCTGTTTTTT
CASSGFAGGSTGTGELFF
>once|NA|TRBV5-8|TRBJ2-1
TGTGCCAGCAAGGAGAGGTTCTACAATGAGCAGTTCTTC
CASKERFYNEQFF
>NA|NA|TRBV29-1|TRBJ2-3
TGCAGCCAAATTAGCGTTCTAGATACGCAGTATTTT
CSQISVLDTQYF
>NA|TRBD1|TRBV28|TRBJ1-4
TGTGCCAGCAGTCCGTACTCCGGGACAGGGCACGAAAAACTGTTTTTT
CASSPYSGTGHEKLFF
>NA|TRBD2|TRBV28|TRBJ2-7
TGTGCCAGCACTTCGGGGGGGTTCCGGAACTACGAGCAGTACTTC
CASTSGGFRNYEQYF
>NA|NA|TRBV19|TRBJ2-1
TGTGCCAGTAGTCCGACGACAGGCCTGGAGCAGTTCTTC
CASSPTTGLEQFF
>NA|TRBD1|TRBV7-2|TRBJ1-2
TGTGCCAGCAGCTTAAGGGGCGTGGGACAGCCTTATGGCTACACCTTC
CASSLRGVGQPYGYTF
>NA|TRBD2|TRBV7-9|TRBJ2-7
TGTGCCAGCAGCGCGAGACTAGCGCAAACCTACGAGCAGTACTTC
CASSARLAQTYEQYF
>NA|NA|TRBV19|TRBJ2-4
TGTGCCAGTAGGAGGGTAATGACCAAAAACATTCAGTACTTC
CASRRVMTKNIQYF
>NA|NA|TRBV6-6|TRBJ2-5
TGTGCCAGCAGGGGATTAAGGGGGAGAGAGACCCAGTACTTC
CASRGLRGRETQYF
>NA|TRBD1|TRBV19|TRBJ2-2
TGTGCCAGTAGTATTCGTTACCTCTTGACAGGGGGCGGTAACGGGGAGCTGTTTTTT
CASSIRYLLTGGGNGELFF